The clone carrying this T cell receptor beta chain was seen more than once but under ten times. The target antigen is unknown. Documented treatment: approximately nine-day PBMC culture with coronavirus spike peptide pools or control peptides (ViraFEST assay). This specimen belongs to a study of vaccination and CD4 T cells after COVID-19. About the study: Overlapping spike pools from SARS-CoV-2 and HCoV-NL63, HCoV-OC43 and HCoV-229E served as culture stimuli.

The Oncomine TCR Beta short-read assay generated sequence data from the DNA of cultured CD4+ T cells. TCRdb recomputed calls from the PCR reads with MiXCR, one row per CDR3 protein. The sample has a few thousand distinct CDR3 sequences, almost 50% seen once; the top ten hold about 33%. Sequenced material: CD4+ T cells from blood, cultured in vitro. The sequence was obtained from a human donor who had recovered from COVID-19.

The DNA of the CDR3 is TGCAGTGCAAAGACCCCGAGGGATTACAATCAGCCCCAGCATTTT. This sequence encodes CSAKTPRDYNQPQHF. The chain recombines TRBV20-1 with TRBJ1-5; D is ambiguous. Germline CDR1 and CDR2: DFQATT and SNEGSKA (reference sequence). This CDR3 spans 15 amino acids. Trimming left V 6 bases short and J 3 bases short, with 18 bases between.